One sample yielded the 6 T cell receptor beta chains listed below, sequenced in a study of technical replicates of blood from several donors. Profiled with immunoSEQ multiplex PCR; TCRdb holds only in-frame clones, not every one. This sample has more than 75,000 clones, with roughly 90% found just once. The specimen sequenced was T cells isolated from PBMCs. The source of these receptors is a human donor in good health.

The CDR3 loop reads CASSPWGGTEAFF. The CDR3 DNA sequence: TGTGCCAGCAGTCCCTGGGGGGGAACTGAAGCTTTCTTT. The chain carries TRBV27 and TRBJ1-1, with D possibly matching TRBD1 (5 bases). Deletions cut 5 bases from V and 5 bases from J, with 12 bases between. CDR1 MNHEY and CDR2 SMNVEV come from the germline V gene (reference sequence). This CDR3 has 13 residues.

This chain links TRBV10-3 with TRBJ2-1, with TRBD2 identical over 12 bases. The trim removed 6 bases at V and 8 bases at J, leaving 14 bases unmatched. Germline V gene data show CDR1 as ENHRY and CDR2 as SYGVKD. CDR3 length: 17 residues. The DNA for the CDR3 is TGTGCCATCAGGGCTAGCGGGAGGGCCCCCCCCGGCGATGAGCAGTTCTTC. It encodes CAIRASGRAPPGDEQFF.

This clone was detected only once. The V call is TRBV28, the J call TRBJ2-3; D might be TRBD2 (7 bases). Trimming left V 8 bases short and J 4 bases short, with 16 bases between. The CDR3 contains 14 residues. CDR1 is MDHEN and CDR2 is SYDVKM in the germline V gene. The CDR3 DNA sequence: TGTGCCAGCCTAGGGGAGGGGGGCGCAGATACGCAGTATTTT. This translates into CASLGEGGADTQYF.

The chain carries TRBV2 and TRBJ2-7; TRBD2 matches 11 bases. CDR3 length: 14 residues. With 8 bases clipped from V and 0 bases from J, the junction kept 3 bases outside the gene matches. Per the germline V gene, CDR1 is SNHLY and CDR2 is FYNNEI. CDR3 bases: TGTGCCAGCTTGGGACTAGCGGCCTCCTACGAGCAGTACTTC. Translating it yields CASLGLAASYEQYF.

The rearrangement uses TRBV28 and TRBJ1-5; D is perhaps TRBD1 (5 bases). The CDR3 is made up of 14 amino acids. The V end was cut by 6 bases, the J end by 3 bases, with 12 bases between. CDR1 MDHEN and CDR2 SYDVKM come from the germline V gene. The CDR3 sequence: CASRPGLINQPQHF. As DNA, the CDR3 is TGTGCCAGCAGACCGGGACTTATCAATCAGCCCCAGCATTTT.

This sequence joins TRBV15 and TRBJ1-3; D may be TRBD1 (5 bases). Trimming left V 0 bases short and J 8 bases short, with 17 bases between. Germline V gives CDR1 LNHNV, CDR2 YYDKDF (reference sequence). This CDR3 region has 16 residues. The CDR3 region has the DNA TGTGCCACCAGCAGAGAAAGGACCGCCGTAGGGGACACCATATATTTT. Residues: CATSRERTAVGDTIYF.